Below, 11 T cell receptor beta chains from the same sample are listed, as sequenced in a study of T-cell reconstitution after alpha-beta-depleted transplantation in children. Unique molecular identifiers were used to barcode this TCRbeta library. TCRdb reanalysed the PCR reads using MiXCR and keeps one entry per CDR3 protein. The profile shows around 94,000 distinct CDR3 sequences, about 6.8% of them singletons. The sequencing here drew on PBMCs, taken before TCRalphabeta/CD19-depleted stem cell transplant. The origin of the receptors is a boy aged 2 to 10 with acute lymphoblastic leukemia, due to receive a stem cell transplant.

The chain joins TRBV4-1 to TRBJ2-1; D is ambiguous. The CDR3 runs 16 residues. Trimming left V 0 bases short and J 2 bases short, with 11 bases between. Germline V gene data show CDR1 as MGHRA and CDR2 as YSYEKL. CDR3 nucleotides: TGCGCCAGCAGCCAAGATTCAGGTAACACCTACAATGAGCAGTTCTTC. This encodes CASSQDSGNTYNEQFF.

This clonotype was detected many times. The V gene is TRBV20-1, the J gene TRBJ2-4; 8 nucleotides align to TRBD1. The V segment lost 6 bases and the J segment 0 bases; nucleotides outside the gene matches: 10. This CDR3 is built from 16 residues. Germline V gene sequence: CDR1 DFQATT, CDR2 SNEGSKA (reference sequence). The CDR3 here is CSAPTGAKLAKNIQYF. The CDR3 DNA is TGCAGTGCGCCGACAGGGGCAAAATTAGCCAAAAACATTCAGTACTTC.

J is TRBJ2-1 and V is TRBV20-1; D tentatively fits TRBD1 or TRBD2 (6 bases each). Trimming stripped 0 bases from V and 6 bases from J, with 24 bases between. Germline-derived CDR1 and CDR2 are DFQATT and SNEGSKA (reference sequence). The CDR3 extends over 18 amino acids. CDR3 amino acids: CSAREGSGGNRGGNEQFF. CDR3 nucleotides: TGCAGTGCTAGAGAGGGCTCTGGCGGGAATCGAGGGGGCAATGAGCAGTTCTTC.

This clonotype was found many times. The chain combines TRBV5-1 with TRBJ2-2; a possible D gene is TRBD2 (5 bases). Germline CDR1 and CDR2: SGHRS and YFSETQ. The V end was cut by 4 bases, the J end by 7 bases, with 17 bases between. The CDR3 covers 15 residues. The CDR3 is CASSDQGSAGGELFF. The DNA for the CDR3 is TGCGCCAGCAGCGACCAAGGATCCGCGGGCGGGGAGCTGTTTTTT. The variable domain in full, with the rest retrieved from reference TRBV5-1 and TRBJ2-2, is KAGVTQTPRYLIKTRGQQVTLSCSPISGHRSVSWYQQTPGQGLQFLFEYFSETQRNKGNFPGRFSGRQFSNSRSEMNVSTLELGDSALYLCASSDQGSAGGELFFGEGSRLTVL.

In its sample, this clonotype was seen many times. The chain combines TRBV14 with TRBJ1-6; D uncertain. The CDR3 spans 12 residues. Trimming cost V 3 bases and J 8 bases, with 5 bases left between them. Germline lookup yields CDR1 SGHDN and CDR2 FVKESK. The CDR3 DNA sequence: TGTGCCAGCAGCCATAGATATTCACCCCTCCACTTT. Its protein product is CASSHRYSPLHF.

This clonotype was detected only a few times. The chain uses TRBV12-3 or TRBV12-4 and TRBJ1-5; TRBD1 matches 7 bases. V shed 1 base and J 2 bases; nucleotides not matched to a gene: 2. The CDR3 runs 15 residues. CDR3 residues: CASSLGDSRNQPQHF. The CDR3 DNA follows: TGTGCCAGCAGTTTAGGGGACAGTCGCAATCAGCCCCAGCATTTT.

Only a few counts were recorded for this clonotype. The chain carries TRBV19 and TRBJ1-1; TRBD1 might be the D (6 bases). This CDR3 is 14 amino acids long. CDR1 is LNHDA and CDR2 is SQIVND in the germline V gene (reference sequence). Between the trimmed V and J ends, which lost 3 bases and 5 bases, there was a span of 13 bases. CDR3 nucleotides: TGTGCCAGTAGTATTAACAGGGTTATGACTGAAGCTTTCTTT. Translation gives CASSINRVMTEAFF. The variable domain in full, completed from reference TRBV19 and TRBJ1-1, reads DGGITQSPKYLFRKEGQNVTLSCEQNLNHDAMYWYRQDPGQGLRLIYYSQIVNDFQKGDIAEGYSVSREKKESFPLTVTSAQKNPTAFYLCASSINRVMTEAFFGQGTRLTVV.

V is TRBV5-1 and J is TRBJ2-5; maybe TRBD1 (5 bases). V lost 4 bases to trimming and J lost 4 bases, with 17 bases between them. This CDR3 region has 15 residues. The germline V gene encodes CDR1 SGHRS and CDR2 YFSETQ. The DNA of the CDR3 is TGCGCCAGCAGCCCTCCGGTCAGGGCCATAGAGACCCAGTACTTC. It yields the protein CASSPPVRAIETQYF.

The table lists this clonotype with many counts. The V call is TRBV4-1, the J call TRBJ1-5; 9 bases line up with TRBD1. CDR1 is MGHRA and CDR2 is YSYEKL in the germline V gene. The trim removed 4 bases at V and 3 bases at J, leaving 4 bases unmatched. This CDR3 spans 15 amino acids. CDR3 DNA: TGCGCCAGCAGCCCGGGACAGGGACTCAATCAGCCCCAGCATTTT. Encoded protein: CASSPGQGLNQPQHF.

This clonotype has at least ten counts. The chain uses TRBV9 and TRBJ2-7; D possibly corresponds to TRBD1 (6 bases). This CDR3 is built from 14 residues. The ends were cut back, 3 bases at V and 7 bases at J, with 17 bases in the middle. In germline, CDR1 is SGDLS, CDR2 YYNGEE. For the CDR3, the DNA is TGTGCCAGCAGCGAGGGTGGGGGCTTTAGGGAGCAGTACTTC. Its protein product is CASSEGGGFREQYF. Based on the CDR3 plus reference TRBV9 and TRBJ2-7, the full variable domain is DSGVTQTPKHLITATGQRVTLRCSPRSGDLSVYWYQQSLDQGLQFLIQYYNGEERAKGNILERFSAQQFPDLHSELNLSSLELGDSALYFCASSEGGGFREQYFGPGTRLTVT.

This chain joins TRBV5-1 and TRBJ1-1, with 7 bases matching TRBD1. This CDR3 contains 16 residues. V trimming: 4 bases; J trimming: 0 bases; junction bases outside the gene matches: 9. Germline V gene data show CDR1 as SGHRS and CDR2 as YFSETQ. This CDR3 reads CASSPQGPGMNTEAFF. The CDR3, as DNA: TGCGCCAGCAGCCCACAGGGGCCAGGCATGAACACTGAAGCTTTCTTT.